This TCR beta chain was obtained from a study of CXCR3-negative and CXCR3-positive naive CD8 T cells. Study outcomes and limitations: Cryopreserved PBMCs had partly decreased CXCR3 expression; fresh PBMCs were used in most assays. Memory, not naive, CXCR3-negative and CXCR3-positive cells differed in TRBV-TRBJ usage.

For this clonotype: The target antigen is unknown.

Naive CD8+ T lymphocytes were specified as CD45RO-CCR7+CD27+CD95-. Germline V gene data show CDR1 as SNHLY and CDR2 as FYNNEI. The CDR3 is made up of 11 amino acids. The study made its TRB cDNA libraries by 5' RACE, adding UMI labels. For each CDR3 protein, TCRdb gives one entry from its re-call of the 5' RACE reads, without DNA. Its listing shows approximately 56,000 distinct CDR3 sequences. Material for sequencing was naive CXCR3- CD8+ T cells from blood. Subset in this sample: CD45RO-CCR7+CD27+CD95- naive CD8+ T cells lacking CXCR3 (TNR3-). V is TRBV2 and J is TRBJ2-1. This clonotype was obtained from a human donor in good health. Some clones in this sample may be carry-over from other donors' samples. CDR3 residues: CASSDAEEQFF.